Following are 13 T cell receptor beta chains from one sample sequenced in a study of T cells after yellow fever vaccination. TCRdb itself ran the 5' RACE reads through MiXCR, one entry per CDR3 protein. The sample records 110,000 to 150,000 distinct CDR3 sequences, about 6.2% being singletons. The specimen comprised CD4+ T cells sorted from PBMCs, sampled 10 days after the yellow fever booster vaccination. These receptors came from a man between 25 and 39 years old who received the YFV17D yellow fever vaccine.

Worth noting for this clonotype: Being one base from a much bigger clone, this may be a read error. The rearrangement uses TRBV20-1 and TRBJ2-3; TRBD2 matches at 10 bases. This CDR3 is built from 14 residues. Germline assignment: CDR1 DFQATT and CDR2 SNEGSKA (reference sequence). CDR3 sequence reads: CCALAGEGTDTQYF. CDR3 sequence (DNA): TGCTGTGCCCTAGCGGGAGAGGGCACAGATACGCAGTATTTT.

This clonotype was picked up a small number of times. The V call is TRBV20-1, the J call TRBJ2-7; D is ambiguous. V gave up 0 bases and J gave up 6 bases, with 6 bases separating them. Germline-derived CDR1 and CDR2 are DFQATT and SNEGSKA (reference sequence). The CDR3 is 11 amino acids. This chain's CDR3 is CSARESGEQYF. CDR3 bases: TGCAGTGCTAGAGAGTCTGGCGAGCAGTACTTC.

In this sample, this clonotype turned up many times. The V gene is TRBV5-1, the J gene TRBJ1-1; D uncertain. CDR1 and CDR2 from the germline V gene are SGHRS and YFSETQ. The CDR3 covers 13 residues. Trimming took off 5 bases at V and 1 base at J, with 9 bases between the two ends. For the CDR3, the DNA is TGCGCCAGCAGGAGGAGGGAGAACACTGAAGCTTTCTTT. Its protein product is CASRRRENTEAFF.

This clonotype was found many times. This chain uses TRBV13 with TRBJ2-1, with D perhaps matching TRBD1 or TRBD2 (6 bases each). V was shortened by 3 bases and J by 6 bases, with 24 bases between the two germline ends. Germline lookup yields CDR1 PRHDT and CDR2 FYEKMQ (reference sequence). The CDR3 totals 18 residues. This CDR3 reads CASSFTFGGFLGFNEQFF. The CDR3 nucleotides read TGTGCCAGCAGCTTTACGTTCGGGGGCTTTTTAGGATTCAATGAGCAGTTCTTC.

This clonotype occurred many times. The chain joins TRBV12-3 or TRBV12-4 to TRBJ2-1; 14 bases map to TRBD2. There are 16 residues in the CDR3. J lost 9 bases, V lost 1 base, and 5 bases had no gene match. CDR3 sequence reads: CASSLGGTSGSSEQFF. Written as DNA, the CDR3 is TGTGCCAGCAGTTTAGGGGGGACTAGCGGGAGTTCTGAGCAGTTCTTC.

At least ten counts were recorded for this clonotype. V gene TRBV9 combines with J gene TRBJ2-7, with a tentative D call TRBD2 (6 bases). V was trimmed by 0 bases and J by 4 bases, leaving 11 bases between them. This CDR3 is 14 amino acids long. Germline assignment: CDR1 SGDLS and CDR2 YYNGEE. This chain's CDR3 is CASSVALGGYEQYF. The CDR3 nucleotides are TGTGCCAGCAGCGTAGCTCTGGGGGGTTACGAGCAGTACTTC.

In its sample, this clonotype was seen many times. The rearrangement uses TRBV6-5 and TRBJ2-3; 8 nucleotides match TRBD1. The CDR3 totals 15 residues. CDR1 is MNHEY, CDR2 SVGAGI, per germline. Losses at the gene ends were 2 bases for V and 1 base for J; bases not matched to a gene: 2. The CDR3 region is CASSYTGQGTDTQYF. The CDR3 DNA reads as TGTGCCAGCAGTTACACGGGACAGGGCACAGATACGCAGTATTTT.

This clonotype occurred a few times. Relative to the germline gene, one junction end is altered; a read error may explain this. This sequence joins TRBV14 and TRBJ2-1, with D perhaps being TRBD1 or TRBD2 (5 bases each). The CDR3 is 12 amino acids. Germline CDR1 and CDR2: SGHDN and FVKESK. This chain's CDR3 is CASSQGRPYTVF. The CDR3 DNA follows: TGTGCCAGCAGCCAGGGACGGCCCTACACCGTCTTC.

In this sample, this clonotype turned up many times. The V call is TRBV7-8, the J call TRBJ2-7, with 8 bases fitting TRBD1. CDR1 is SGHVS and CDR2 is FQNEAQ in the germline V gene. Trimming at V came to 5 bases and at J to 6 bases, leaving 12 bases not matched to a gene. The CDR3 has 15 amino acids. The CDR3 nucleotides are TGTGCCAGCAGCATTATTACAGGGGGTAGTCTCGAGCAGTACTTC. It specifies CASSIITGGSLEQYF.

This clonotype was recorded many times. V gene TRBV7-9 combines with J gene TRBJ2-3; 7 bases are a match to TRBD2. The CDR3 covers 16 residues. After removal of 5 bases from V and 2 bases from J, the junction contained 10 bases not matched to a gene. CDR1 and CDR2 from the germline V gene are SEHNR and FQNEAQ (reference sequence). The DNA for the CDR3 is TGTGCCAGCAGCCCCTCTAGCGGACCTTACACAGATACGCAGTATTTT. This gives the protein CASSPSSGPYTDTQYF.

This clonotype was counted ten times or more. The chain recombines TRBV2 with TRBJ2-3; D uncertain. Trimming took off 6 bases at V and 4 bases at J, with 26 bases between the two ends. The CDR3 length is 18 residues. CDR1 is SNHLY, CDR2 FYNNEI, per germline. CDR3 loop: CASSHRVGAVMSADTQYF. The CDR3 DNA reads TGTGCCAGCAGCCACCGGGTCGGAGCTGTTATGAGCGCAGATACGCAGTATTTT.

This clonotype was observed many times. The genes are TRBV10-3 and TRBJ2-1, with D unclear. The CDR3 is made up of 12 amino acids. V shed 8 bases and J shed 5 bases, with 10 bases lying between them. CDR1 is ENHRY and CDR2 is SYGVKD in the germline V gene. In nucleotides, the CDR3 is TGTGCCATCGGACCCACCGACAATGAGCAGTTCTTC. This encodes CAIGPTDNEQFF.

The table lists this clonotype with many counts. The J gene is TRBJ2-3, the V gene TRBV27; 9 bases map to TRBD1. The CDR3 has 17 residues. Germline loops: CDR1 MNHEY, CDR2 SMNVEV (reference sequence). The V segment lost 2 bases and the J segment 4 bases; nucleotides outside the gene matches: 10. CDR3 in amino acids: CASSLHTGGFWADTQYF. In DNA, the CDR3 is TGTGCCAGCAGTTTACACACAGGGGGCTTTTGGGCAGATACGCAGTATTTT.